This T cell receptor beta chain appears in the sequencing data of a study of regulatory dendritic cells for organ transplantation (dated by TCRdb to the late 2010s). In terms of the full investigation: TCRbeta repertoires were sequenced from sorted naive and memory CD4+ and CD8+ T cells before and after allostimulation with regulatory or mature dendritic cells. The research as a whole found: Among the resting subsets, the most alloreactive TCR clonotypes were found in memory CD8+ T cells. Allostimulation expanded memory CD8+ clones in both subjects, but regulatory dendritic cells appeared to induce more limited expansion than mature dendritic cells. Naive CD4+ and CD8+ T cells showed highly diverse repertoires, whereas memory cells were less diverse and memory CD8+ cells were the most oligoclonal. Only a couple of subjects were sequenced, and considerable between-individual heterogeneity in the alloreactive memory CD8+ T cell pool was noted by the authors.

Naive T cells were sorted as CD45RA+ and memory T cells as CD45RO+ CD4+ or CD8+ cells by FACS. A couple of healthy control subjects provided the T cells used for TCR sequencing. Unstimulated sorted T cell subsets served as baseline controls for the mixed lymphocyte reactions. The Qiagen DNeasy Blood & Tissue Kit was used for extraction of genomic DNA. This clone is a singleton in its sample. No antigen is known for it. No base quality values were provided; no much bigger clone lies one nucleotide off. A multiplexed two-step PCR with Vbeta-specific forward primers and Jbeta-specific reverse primers was used to amplify the TCRbeta CDR3 regions. TCRbeta libraries were sequenced on an Illumina instrument through the immunoSEQ service. In the original analysis: IMGT annotation was used to assign V, D and J genes, and synthetic CDR3 analogues were used to correct the counts for multiplex PCR bias. In the immunoSEQ Analyzer, repertoire clonality was calculated as one minus normalized Shannon entropy. Whether a clone counted as expanded was decided by Fisher's exact test with Benjamini-Hochberg false discovery rate control and a two-tailed cutoff of P<0.01. Sourced from immuneACCESS, this table was stored by TCRdb with only in-frame sequences that have V and J called. A share of the clones is absent; for the studies checked, an unresolved V gene accounts for under half, and the remainder has no known explanation. That table gives V, J and clone size, and the DNA gave D and trimming. In this sample the table shows fewer than 40,000 clones, 75% to 95% of which occur a single time. The ten largest clones represent 0.095% to 0.14% of the sample.

V is clipped by 0 bases and J by 4 bases, and the sequence between their germline boundaries is 24 bases long. Taken from cysteine to phenylalanine, the CDR3 has 19 residues. Only the CDR3 DNA is retained, 57 bases long and in frame from the first base. According to the germline V gene, CDR1 reads SGHRS and CDR2 reads YFSETQ. The sequence was collected from a human donor in good health. The sequence joins TRBV5-1 to TRBJ2-3; the D gene assignment is perhaps TRBD1 or TRBD2, with each matching 8 bases. The sequencing input was naive CD8+ T cells from blood. What this sample's cell subset or site label stands for: CD45RA+ naive T cells. The CDR3 protein is CASSLGQGRPGLDPDTQYF. The sequenced DNA: TGCGCCAGCAGCTTGGGACAGGGGAGACCGGGACTAGACCCAGATACGCAGTATTTT. The full variable domain, completed from the reference TRBV5-1 and TRBJ2-3 proteins outside the CDR3, reads KAGVTQTPRYLIKTRGQQVTLSCSPISGHRSVSWYQQTPGQGLQFLFEYFSETQRNKGNFPGRFSGRQFSNSRSEMNVSTLELGDSALYLCASSLGQGRPGLDPDTQYFGPGTRLTVL.